The 21 T cell receptor beta chains below all came from one sample that was sequenced in a study of monozygotic twins with inflammatory bowel disease. For each CDR3 protein, TCRdb gives one entry from its re-call of the 5' RACE reads, without DNA. The listing contains some 330,000 distinct CDR3 sequences. Sequenced input: blood. The receptor set was obtained from a human donor with ulcerative colitis or Crohn's disease, or a healthy co-twin of an affected twin (not recorded which).

The chain couples TRBV5-4 to TRBJ2-1. CDR3 length: 16 amino acids. Germline CDR1 is SGHNT and CDR2 is YYREEE (reference sequence). The chain's CDR3 is CASSRPQVPSCNEQFF. Looking up the rest from reference TRBV5-4 and TRBJ2-1 gives the full variable domain: ETGVTQSPTHLIKTRGQQVTLRCSSQSGHNTVSWYQQALGQGPQFIFQYYREEENGRGNFPPRFSGLQFPNYSSELNVNALELDDSALYLCASSRPQVPSCNEQFFGPGTRLTVL.

The V call is TRBV6-5, the J call TRBJ2-5. The CDR3 length is 16 residues. Germline CDR1 is MNHEY and CDR2 is SVGAGI. This CDR3 is CASSYSIGGNQETQYF.

This chain links TRBV5-1 with TRBJ1-2; the TCRdb D gene call, TRBD1, has no DNA to confirm it. Germline V gene lookup returns CDR1 SGHRS and CDR2 YFSETQ. The CDR3 is 15 residues long. Here the CDR3 reads CASSLGVGQPYGYTF.

This sequence joins TRBV28 and TRBJ2-4; TCRdb lists TRBD1, though no DNA is available to test this call. Per germline, CDR1 MDHEN and CDR2 SYDVKM. CDR3 size: 14 residues. The CDR3 here is CASSFSTGGYIQYF.

The V gene is TRBV5-1, the J gene TRBJ2-3; the TCRdb call, TRBD1, lacks DNA for checking. CDR1 is SGHRS and CDR2 is YFSETQ in the germline V gene. The length of the CDR3 is 15 residues. This chain's CDR3 is CASSLSGLGADTQYF.

J is TRBJ2-5 and V is TRBV7-2; checking the TCRdb D call of TRBD1 is not possible without DNA. Per germline, CDR1 SGHTA and CDR2 FQGNSA. There are 15 residues in the CDR3. This CDR3 is CASSLKQGAPETQYF.

This chain uses TRBV12-3 or TRBV12-4 with TRBJ2-5; with no DNA, the TCRdb D assignment of TRBD1 cannot be verified. This CDR3 has 15 amino acids. CDR3 residues: CASSLGTGNQETQYF.

This chain joins TRBV7-2 and TRBJ1-3. CDR1 and CDR2 (germline): SGHTA, FQGNSA. The CDR3 runs to 15 residues. The CDR3 spells CASSLGSFSGNTIYF.

The chain links TRBV11-3 to TRBJ2-1; TCRdb's D call, TRBD2, is unchecked because there is no DNA. Germline V gene sequence: CDR1 SGHNT, CDR2 YENEEA. The CDR3 consists of 14 residues. The CDR3 sequence is CASSSGLAGGEQFF. The variable domain in full, with the rest retrieved from reference TRBV11-3 and TRBJ2-1, is EAGVVQSPRYKIIEKKQPVAFWCNPISGHNTLYWYLQNLGQGPELLIRYENEEAVDDSQLPKDRFSAERLKGVDSTLKIQPAELGDSAVYLCASSSGLAGGEQFFGPGTRLTVL.

V gene TRBV10-2 combines with J gene TRBJ2-7; as DNA is missing, the TRBD2 call by TCRdb cannot be tested. Per the germline V gene, CDR1 is WSHSY and CDR2 is SAAADI. The CDR3 runs 15 residues. CDR3 sequence: CASSPGLAGFYEQYF.

This chain joins TRBV5-1 and TRBJ2-1; TCRdb gives TRBD2 as the D gene, but with no DNA this cannot be confirmed. The CDR3 spans 14 residues. Germline CDR1 and CDR2: SGHRS and YFSETQ. CDR3 sequence reads: CASSHGLGGNEQFF. Looking up the rest from reference TRBV5-1 and TRBJ2-1 gives the full variable domain: KAGVTQTPRYLIKTRGQQVTLSCSPISGHRSVSWYQQTPGQGLQFLFEYFSETQRNKGNFPGRFSGRQFSNSRSEMNVSTLELGDSALYLCASSHGLGGNEQFFGPGTRLTVL.

The chain uses TRBV7-7 and TRBJ2-1; TCRdb outputs TRBD2, but without DNA this stays unchecked. Germline assignment: CDR1 SSHAT and CDR2 FNYEAQ (reference sequence). CDR3 length equals 15 residues. CDR3: CASSLAAGGRNEQFF.

The chain is built from TRBV3-1 and TRBJ2-1; TCRdb's D call, TRBD1, is unchecked because there is no DNA. The CDR3 spans 15 residues. Germline loops: CDR1 LGHDT, CDR2 YNNKEL (reference sequence). The CDR3 protein is CASSLVQGARNEQFF.

This chain connects TRBV12-3 or TRBV12-4 to TRBJ2-7; with no DNA, the TCRdb D assignment of TRBD1 cannot be verified. The CDR3 is 12 amino acids. Here the CDR3 reads CASSRQGTEQYF.

This chain uses TRBV28 with TRBJ2-5; no DNA is available, so the TRBD2 call from TCRdb remains unchecked. Germline CDR1 and CDR2: MDHEN and SYDVKM. There are 16 residues in the CDR3. CDR3 loop: CASSLGLAGDQETQYF.

The V call is TRBV12-3 or TRBV12-4, the J call TRBJ2-7; without DNA, the TCRdb call of TRBD1 cannot be checked. The CDR3 is 16 residues long. The CDR3: CASSPGAGALAYEQYF.

This chain joins TRBV6-5 and TRBJ1-1; TCRdb names TRBD1, which stays unverified in the absence of DNA. Per germline, CDR1 MNHEY and CDR2 SVGAGI. The CDR3 sequence is 14 residues long. CDR3 loop: CASSLDRGVAEAFF.

This chain connects TRBV5-1 to TRBJ2-7. The CDR3 runs 14 residues. Germline V lookup: CDR1 SGHRS, CDR2 YFSETQ. CDR3 sequence reads: CASSLLGPTYEQYF.

The chain joins TRBV5-1 to TRBJ2-1; TCRdb names TRBD2, which stays unverified in the absence of DNA. The CDR3 loop spans 15 amino acids. Germline loops: CDR1 SGHRS, CDR2 YFSETQ. The CDR3: CASSTGLADANEQFF.

The chain joins TRBV29-1 to TRBJ2-7; TCRdb picks TRBD2, but there is no DNA to check that call. CDR3 length: 13 amino acids. Per germline, CDR1 SQVTM and CDR2 ANQGSEA. The CDR3 protein is CSVEVRGNYEQYF.

V is TRBV5-1 and J is TRBJ2-1; no DNA is available, so the TRBD2 call from TCRdb remains unchecked. The CDR3 length is 15 residues. From germline, CDR1 is SGHRS and CDR2 YFSETQ. CDR3 residues: CASSRSGGDYNEQFF.